A selection of T cell receptor beta chains follows, all from one sample in a study of blood T cell repertoires in COVID-19. Produced via immunoSEQ multiplex PCR; TCRdb's table is partial and in-frame only. The sample has about 230,000 clones, roughly 89% seen once. Sequenced material: PBMCs or T cells enriched from blood (not recorded which). These receptors came from a woman between 25 and 40 years old with acute COVID-19. CDR3s include the opening cysteine and the closing phenylalanine or tryptophan. The D gene is left open where the match is weak. Some rows mark clone size as missing; the rest say once, few, many or name a class of expanded clone.

TRBJ1-6 TRBV11-2 TRBD1 . CASRTGGSPLHF TGTGCCAGCAGAACAGGGGGGTCACCCCTCCACTTT
TRBJ1-1 TRBV6-5 TRBD1 . CASSYTGGQNTEAFF TGTGCCAGCAGTTACACAGGGGGCCAGAACACTGAAGCTTTCTTT
TRBJ2-7 TRBV9 TRBD2 once CASSVEAGADEQYF TGTGCCAGCAGCGTAGAAGCGGGGGCGGACGAGCAGTACTTC
TRBJ2-1 TRBV7-2 TRBD1 . CASSGSRDRGQKANEQFF TGTGCCAGCAGCGGGTCCCGGGACAGGGGACAGAAGGCCAATGAGCAGTTCTTC
TRBJ1-1 TRBV10-3 . . CAISETEWEAFF TGTGCCATCAGTGAGACCGAGTGGGAAGCTTTCTTT
TRBJ1-1 TRBV5-5 TRBD1 . CASSRGQIANTEAFF TGTGCCAGCAGCCGGGGACAGATTGCCAACACTGAAGCTTTCTTT
TRBJ1-1 TRBV25-1 . . CASTQGQVTEAFF TGTGCCAGCACACAGGGACAAGTTACTGAAGCTTTCTTT
TRBJ2-1 TRBV25-1 . . CASSDDYRARPNEQFF TGTGCCAGCAGTGATGACTACCGGGCACGGCCGAATGAGCAGTTCTTC
TRBJ1-1 TRBV5-5 . . CASSLVAPLEAFF TGTGCCAGCAGCTTGGTGGCACCTCTTGAAGCTTTCTTT
TRBJ1-4 TRBV27 . once CASSFQQGRQLFF TGTGCCAGCAGTTTCCAACAGGGAAGGCAACTGTTTTTT